A selection of T cell receptor beta chains follows, all from one sample in a study of blood T cell repertoires in COVID-19. Profiling relied on immunoSEQ multiplex PCR, and the TCRdb table lists in-frame clones only, not all of them. The table shows some 200,000 clones, with about nine tenths occurring only once. Sequences were obtained from PBMCs or T cells enriched from blood (not recorded which). These receptors were collected from a woman younger than 45 who had recovered from COVID-19. The conserved cysteine and the conserved F or W are not part of the CDR3 here. Fields, in order: V gene, D gene, J gene, CDR3 protein. A D gene is named only where the DNA matches it firmly.

v_gene: TRBV5-6; d_gene: TRBD1; j_gene: TRBJ1-2; CDR3aa: ASSKTGANYGYT
v_gene: TRBV10-3; d_gene: .; j_gene: TRBJ1-1; CDR3aa: AISESDLERAF
v_gene: TRBV13; d_gene: .; j_gene: TRBJ1-1; CDR3aa: ASSLGRPRMNTEAF
v_gene: TRBV5-6; d_gene: TRBD1; j_gene: TRBJ1-1; CDR3aa: ASSLDRGQGDAEAF
v_gene: TRBV5-8; d_gene: .; j_gene: TRBJ1-4; CDR3aa: ASSLWASRERNEKLF
v_gene: TRBV13; d_gene: TRBD1; j_gene: TRBJ1-3; CDR3aa: ASRLDRDSGNTIY
v_gene: TRBV6-5; d_gene: TRBD1; j_gene: TRBJ1-1; CDR3aa: ASSSRQGLSAF
v_gene: TRBV4-3; d_gene: .; j_gene: TRBJ2-5; CDR3aa: ASSQEGRGETQY
v_gene: TRBV10-3; d_gene: TRBD2; j_gene: TRBJ2-1; CDR3aa: ATSGIGGNEQF
v_gene: TRBV7-2; d_gene: .; j_gene: TRBJ1-4; CDR3aa: ASSLVGEEEKLF
v_gene: TRBV3-1/TRBV3-2; d_gene: TRBD2; j_gene: TRBJ2-1; CDR3aa: ASSPRAGDLYGQF
v_gene: TRBV7-3; d_gene: .; j_gene: TRBJ2-1; CDR3aa: ASSLQQGVYNEQF
v_gene: TRBV5-4; d_gene: .; j_gene: TRBJ2-6; CDR3aa: ASSLGGQPLSGANVLT
v_gene: TRBV7-9; d_gene: .; j_gene: TRBJ1-2; CDR3aa: ASSLAAGSEGYT
v_gene: TRBV2; d_gene: TRBD1; j_gene: TRBJ1-1; CDR3aa: ASSEGQGITF
v_gene: TRBV4-2; d_gene: .; j_gene: TRBJ2-7; CDR3aa: ASSPQGRGEQY
v_gene: TRBV5-1; d_gene: .; j_gene: TRBJ2-5; CDR3aa: ASSYGLESQETQY